Listed below are T cell receptor beta chains from one sample, sequenced in a study of OX40 agonist ivuxolimab in advanced cancers. Profiling relied on immunoSEQ multiplex PCR, and the TCRdb table lists in-frame clones only, not all of them. The sample includes roughly 100,000 clones, around 85% of them seen just once. Material: CD4+ or CD8+ T cells sorted from blood, obtained in a trial of the OX40 agonist ivuxolimab. These receptors were collected from an adult with an advanced solid tumor such as melanoma, head and neck, liver or kidney cancer. The CDR3 runs from the conserved cysteine through the conserved F or W.

J gene | V gene | CDR3 length | CDR3 protein
TRBJ2-7 | TRBV5-5 | 13 | CASSFPGILVQYF
TRBJ2-5 | TRBV5-1 | 14 | CASSSTEPQETQYF
TRBJ2-3 | TRBV5-1 | 14 | CASLAGDSTDTQYF
TRBJ2-1 | TRBV5-1 | 15 | CASSLGGGPSNEQFF
TRBJ1-2 | TRBV7-2 | 13 | CASSGGGLLGYTF
TRBJ2-3 | TRBV19 | 15 | CASSIGAGEADTQYF
TRBJ1-1 | TRBV12-5 | 11 | CASGWGDGAFF
TRBJ1-1 | TRBV27 | 14 | CASSLSGVGTEAFF
TRBJ2-7 | TRBV4-3 | 16 | CASSQDARTGGHEQYF
TRBJ2-5 | TRBV27 | 15 | CASRKAGMYQETQYF
TRBJ2-1 | TRBV9 | 16 | CASSQPGGLDYNEQFF
TRBJ2-3 | TRBV5-1 | 16 | CASSRAGGPGTDTQYF
TRBJ2-6 | TRBV12-5 | 21 | CASGNGLAGGTHFSGANVLTF
TRBJ2-5 | TRBV5-1 | 15 | CASSGRTSHSETQYF
TRBJ2-7 | TRBV11-2 | 15 | CASSLGVDSSYEQYF
TRBJ2-7 | TRBV27 | 18 | CASSARVAGESPFDEQYF
TRBJ2-2 | TRBV23-1 | 16 | CASSQSSGENTGELFF
TRBJ1-5 | TRBV7-9 | 14 | CASRPRDKYQPQHF
TRBJ2-5 | TRBV19 | 15 | CASSIGGLVQETQYF
TRBJ1-2 | TRBV6-6 | 14 | CASRPSAGAAGYTF
TRBJ1-2 | TRBV7-2 | 15 | CASSLDPEANYGYTF
TRBJ1-1 | TRBV18 | 12 | CASSPSSTEAFF
TRBJ1-4 | TRBV28 | 12 | CEVSNPNEKLFF
TRBJ2-7 | TRBV27 | 11 | CASNSGGEQYF
TRBJ2-7 | TRBV15 | 14 | CATSRVRPPYEQYF
TRBJ1-6 | TRBV2 | 13 | CASKTGVNSPLHF
TRBJ2-4 | TRBV13 | 14 | CASSTGVAKNIQYF
TRBJ1-1 | TRBV30 | 13 | CAWSVMEGTEAFF
TRBJ2-4 | TRBV28 | 11 | CASSLGNIQYF
TRBJ2-7 | TRBV7-2 | 15 | CASSLTLGTFYEQYF
TRBJ1-1 | TRBV11-3 | 16 | CASSLGIGGWNTEAFF
TRBJ1-1 | TRBV7-9 | 14 | CASSLGGGDTEAFF
TRBJ2-1 | TRBV7-8 | 14 | CASSLGGSRGEQFF
TRBJ2-3 | TRBV27 | 14 | CASSLAGEYNTQYF
TRBJ1-1 | TRBV2 | 13 | CASNIRQNTEAFF
TRBJ1-5 | TRBV30 | 16 | CACQTGSIHSNQPQHF
TRBJ1-3 | TRBV9 | 16 | CASSRATGGTGDTIYF